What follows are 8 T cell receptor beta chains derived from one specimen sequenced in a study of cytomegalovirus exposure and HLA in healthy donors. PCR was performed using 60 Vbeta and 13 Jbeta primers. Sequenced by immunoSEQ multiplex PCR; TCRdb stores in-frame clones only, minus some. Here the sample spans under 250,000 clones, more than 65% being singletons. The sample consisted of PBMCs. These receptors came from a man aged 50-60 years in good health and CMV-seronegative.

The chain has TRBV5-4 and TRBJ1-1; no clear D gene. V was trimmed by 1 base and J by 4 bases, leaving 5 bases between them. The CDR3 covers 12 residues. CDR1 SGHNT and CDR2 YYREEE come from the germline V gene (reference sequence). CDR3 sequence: CASSLPGTEAFF. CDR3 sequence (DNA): TGTGCCAGCAGCTTGCCAGGCACTGAAGCTTTCTTT.

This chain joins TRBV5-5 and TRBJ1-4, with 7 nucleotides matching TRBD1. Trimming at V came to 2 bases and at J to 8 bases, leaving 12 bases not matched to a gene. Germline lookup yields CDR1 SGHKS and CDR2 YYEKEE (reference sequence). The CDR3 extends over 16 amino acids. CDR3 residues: CASSFRDSPSGEKLFF. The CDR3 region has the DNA TGTGCCAGCAGCTTTAGGGACAGCCCGAGCGGGGAAAAACTGTTTTTT. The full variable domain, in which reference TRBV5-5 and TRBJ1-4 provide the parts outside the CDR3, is DAGVTQSPTHLIKTRGQQVTLRCSPISGHKSVSWYQQVLGQGPQFIFQYYEKEERGRGNFPDRFSARQFPNYSSELNVNALLLGDSALYLCASSFRDSPSGEKLFFGSGTQLSVL.

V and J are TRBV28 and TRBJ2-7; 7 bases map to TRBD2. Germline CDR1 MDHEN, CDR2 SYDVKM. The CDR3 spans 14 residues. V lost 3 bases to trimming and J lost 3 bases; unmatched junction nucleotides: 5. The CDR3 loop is CASSFQGGGYEQYF. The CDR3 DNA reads TGTGCCAGCAGTTTCCAGGGCGGGGGCTACGAGCAGTACTTC.

The CDR3 region has the DNA TGTGCCAGCAGGGCCACAGGGCAAGAGACCCAGTACTTC. It specifies CASRATGQETQYF. V gene TRBV7-9 combines with J gene TRBJ2-5; weak D call: TRBD1 (6 bases). From germline, CDR1 is SEHNR and CDR2 FQNEAQ (reference sequence). V was pared by 6 bases and J by 2 bases, with 10 bases between. The CDR3 extends over 13 amino acids.

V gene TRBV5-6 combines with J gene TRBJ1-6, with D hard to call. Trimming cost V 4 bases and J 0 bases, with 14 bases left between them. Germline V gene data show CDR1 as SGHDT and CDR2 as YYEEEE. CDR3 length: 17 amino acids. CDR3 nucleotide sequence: TGTGCCAGCAGCAGGAGGACGGAGTACTCCTATAATTCACCCCTCCACTTT. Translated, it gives CASSRRTEYSYNSPLHF.

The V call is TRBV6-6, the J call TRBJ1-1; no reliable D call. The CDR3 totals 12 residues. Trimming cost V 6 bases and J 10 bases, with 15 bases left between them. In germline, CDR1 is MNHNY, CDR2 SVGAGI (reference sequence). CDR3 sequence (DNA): TGTGCCAGCAGCAACGCCGAATTGAGAGCTTTCTTT. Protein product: CASSNAELRAFF.

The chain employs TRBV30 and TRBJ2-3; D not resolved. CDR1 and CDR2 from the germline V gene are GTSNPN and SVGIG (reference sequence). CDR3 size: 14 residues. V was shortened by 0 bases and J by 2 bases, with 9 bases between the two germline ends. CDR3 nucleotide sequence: TGTGCCTGGAGTGTAATCGCGGCCACAGATACGCAGTATTTT. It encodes CAWSVIAATDTQYF.

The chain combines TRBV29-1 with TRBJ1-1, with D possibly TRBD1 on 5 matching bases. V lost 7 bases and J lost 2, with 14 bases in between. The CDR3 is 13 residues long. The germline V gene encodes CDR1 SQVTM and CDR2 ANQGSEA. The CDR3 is CSAREGANTEAFF. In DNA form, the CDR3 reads TGCAGCGCCCGTGAAGGGGCAAACACTGAAGCTTTCTTT.